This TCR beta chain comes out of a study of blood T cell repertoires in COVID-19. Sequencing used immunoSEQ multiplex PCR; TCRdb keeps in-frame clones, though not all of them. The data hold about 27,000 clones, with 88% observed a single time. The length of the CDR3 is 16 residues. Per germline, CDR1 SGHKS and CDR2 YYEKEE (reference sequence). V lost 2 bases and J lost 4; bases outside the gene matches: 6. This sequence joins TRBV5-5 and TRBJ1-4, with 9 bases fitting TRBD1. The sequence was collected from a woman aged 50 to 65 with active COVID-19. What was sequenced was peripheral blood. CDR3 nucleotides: TGTGCCAGCAGCTTATTACCGGGACAGGGTAATGAAAAACTGTTTTTT. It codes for CASSLLPGQGNEKLFF.